These 4 T cell receptor beta chains share one sample of origin, sequenced in a study of Ad26.COV2.S vaccination and SARS-CoV-2 variants. Treatment of the sample: roughly 18 received Ad26.COV2.S at low or high dose, single or two shots; five or six received placebo; per-sample allocation not given. At day 63 after the first vaccine or placebo injection, samples were drawn. The protocol was immunoSEQ multiplex PCR, while the TCRdb copy is restricted to in-frame clones and leaves out a portion. This sample has around 250,000 clones, with about 87% found just once. Material: peripheral blood, obtained in a trial of Ad26.COV2.S vaccine versus placebo. The receptors were sampled from a person aged 18-60 years who received the Ad26.COV2.S COVID-19 vaccine or a placebo.

The chain uses TRBV11-1 and TRBJ2-1; 12 bases are shared with TRBD2. The trim removed 6 bases at V and 5 bases at J, leaving 8 bases unmatched. CDR1 SGHAT and CDR2 FQDESV come from the germline V gene (reference sequence). The CDR3 runs 16 residues. The CDR3 DNA reads as TGTGCCAGCAGTTGGACTAGCGGGGCCCTACACAATGAGCAGTTCTTC. Protein product: CASSWTSGALHNEQFF.

As for this clone: The same CDR3 arises from other DNA sequences in this sample as well. The rearrangement links TRBV5-1 to TRBJ1-5, with unresolved D. This CDR3 has 14 residues. Trimming removed 0 bases from V and 3 bases from J, with 7 bases in between. CDR1 and CDR2 from the germline V gene are SGHRS and YFSETQ. CDR3 DNA sequence: TGCGCCAGCAGCTTGGGGCAGACCAATCAGCCCCAGCATTTT. Its protein product is CASSLGQTNQPQHF.

The gene calls are TRBV19 and TRBJ1-2; D possibly corresponds to TRBD1 (5 bases). Germline loops: CDR1 LNHDA, CDR2 SQIVND (reference sequence). The V and J ends lost 8 bases and 8 bases respectively, with 12 bases between them. This CDR3 spans 11 amino acids. As DNA, the CDR3 is TGTGCCAGTGAACAAAGGGACGGCTACACCTTC. It is translated as CASEQRDGYTF.

The chain couples TRBV6-6 to TRBJ1-2; D call uncertain. This CDR3 has 16 amino acids. Trimming stripped 2 bases from V and 4 bases from J, with 17 bases between. Germline V gives CDR1 MNHNY, CDR2 SVGAGI (reference sequence). The CDR3 reads CASSYTAAEGAYGYTF. The CDR3 DNA is TGTGCCAGCAGTTACACAGCGGCGGAGGGAGCCTATGGCTACACCTTC.